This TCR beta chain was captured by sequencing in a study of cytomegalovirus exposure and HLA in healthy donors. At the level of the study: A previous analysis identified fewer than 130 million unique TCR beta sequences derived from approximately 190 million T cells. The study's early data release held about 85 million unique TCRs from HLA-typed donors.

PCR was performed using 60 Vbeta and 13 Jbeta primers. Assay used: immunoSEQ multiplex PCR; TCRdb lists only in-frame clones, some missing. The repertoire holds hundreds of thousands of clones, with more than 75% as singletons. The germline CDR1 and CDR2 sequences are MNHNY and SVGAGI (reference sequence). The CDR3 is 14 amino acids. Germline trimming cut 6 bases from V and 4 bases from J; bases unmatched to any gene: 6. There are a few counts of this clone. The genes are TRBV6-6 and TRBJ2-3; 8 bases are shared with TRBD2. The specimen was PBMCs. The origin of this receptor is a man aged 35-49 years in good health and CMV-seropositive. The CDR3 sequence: CASRGLGGADTQYF. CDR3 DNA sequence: TGTGCCAGCAGGGGACTAGGAGGCGCAGATACGCAGTATTTT.